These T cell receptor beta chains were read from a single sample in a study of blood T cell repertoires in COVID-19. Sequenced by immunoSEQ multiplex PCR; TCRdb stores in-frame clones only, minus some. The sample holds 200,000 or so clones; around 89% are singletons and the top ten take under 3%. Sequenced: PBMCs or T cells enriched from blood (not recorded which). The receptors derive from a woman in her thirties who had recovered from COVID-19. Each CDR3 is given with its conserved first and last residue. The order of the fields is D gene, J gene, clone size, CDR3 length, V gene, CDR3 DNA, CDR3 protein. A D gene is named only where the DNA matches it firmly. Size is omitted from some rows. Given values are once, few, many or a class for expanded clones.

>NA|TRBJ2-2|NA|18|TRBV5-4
TGTGCCAGCAGCTTGGCCCGGGGAGGGGGGCCTGGAACCGGGGAGCTGTTTTTT
CASSLARGGGPGTGELFF
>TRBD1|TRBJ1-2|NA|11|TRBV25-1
TGTGCCAGCAATGGAGACAGGGGGGTGACCTTC
CASNGDRGVTF
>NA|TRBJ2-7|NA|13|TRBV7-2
TGTGCCAGCAGCTTAGCGGCAGGGTCAGAGCAGTACTTC
CASSLAAGSEQYF
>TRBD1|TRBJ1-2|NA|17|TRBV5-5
TGTGCCAGCAGCCCCAGGGGTGGACAGGGGGCGAACTATGGCTACACCTTC
CASSPRGGQGANYGYTF
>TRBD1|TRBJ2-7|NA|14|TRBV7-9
TGTGCCAGCAGCTCTGGACAGGGGGAGTACGAGCAGTACTTC
CASSSGQGEYEQYF
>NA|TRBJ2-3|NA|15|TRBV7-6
TGTGCCAGCAGCTTTCTGCGGGGGCCCACAGATACGCAGTATTTT
CASSFLRGPTDTQYF
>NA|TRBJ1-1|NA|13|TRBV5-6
TGTGCCAGCAGCTTGGGAGTAAACACTGAAGCTTTCTTT
CASSLGVNTEAFF
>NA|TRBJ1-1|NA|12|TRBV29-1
TGCAGCGTCTTAGTCATGAACACTGAAGCTTTCTTT
CSVLVMNTEAFF
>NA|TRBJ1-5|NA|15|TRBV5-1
TGCGCCAGCAGCTTATGGGGAGGAGGCAATCAGCCCCAGCATTTT
CASSLWGGGNQPQHF
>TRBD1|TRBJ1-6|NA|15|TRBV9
TGTGCCAGCAGCGAGTCACAGGGGTTTAATTCACCCCTCCACTTT
CASSESQGFNSPLHF
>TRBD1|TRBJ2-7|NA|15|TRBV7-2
TGTGCCAGCAGATCTGGACAGGGGGGTATTTACGAGCAGTACTTC
CASRSGQGGIYEQYF
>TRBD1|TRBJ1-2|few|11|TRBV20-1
TGCAGTGCTCCGGGACAGGGCTTGTATCTCTTC
CSAPGQGLYLF
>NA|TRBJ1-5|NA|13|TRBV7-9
TGTGCCAGCAGCTTAGCGGCAAGTCGGGCCCAGCATTTT
CASSLAASRAQHF
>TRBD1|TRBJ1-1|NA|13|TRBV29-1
TGCAGCGCTAGGACAGGGGTGAACACTGAAGCTTTCTTT
CSARTGVNTEAFF
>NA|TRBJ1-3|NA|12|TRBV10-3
TGTGCCACCCAGGGCTCTGGAAACACCATATATTTT
CATQGSGNTIYF
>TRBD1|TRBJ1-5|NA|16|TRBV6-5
TGTGCCAGCAGTTACTCGATGACAGGGACTAATCAGCCCCAGCATTTT
CASSYSMTGTNQPQHF
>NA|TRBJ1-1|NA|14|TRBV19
TGTGCCAGTAGTATCCCAGGGGTTGGCACTGAAGCTTTCTTT
CASSIPGVGTEAFF
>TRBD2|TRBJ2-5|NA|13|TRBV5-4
TGTGCCAGCGGCCCGGGACTAGTGGAGACCCAGTACTTC
CASGPGLVETQYF
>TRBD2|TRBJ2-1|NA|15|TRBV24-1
TGTGCCACCAGTGACGGGACTAGCGAGGACAATGAGCAGTTCTTC
CATSDGTSEDNEQFF
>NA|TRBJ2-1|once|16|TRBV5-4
TGTGCCAGCAGCCCCACCGGGCAGGGGGGCCGCAATGAGCAGTTCTTC
CASSPTGQGGRNEQFF
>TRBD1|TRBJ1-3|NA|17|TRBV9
TGTGCCAGCAGCGCATATTCCGGGACAGAGCCTGGAAACACCATATATTTT
CASSAYSGTEPGNTIYF
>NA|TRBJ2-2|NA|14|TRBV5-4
TGTGCCAGCAGCCTGGACAGCAGCACCGGGGAGCTGTTTTTT
CASSLDSSTGELFF
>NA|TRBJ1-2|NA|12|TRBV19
TGTGCCAGTAATGGCGGGAACTATGGCTACACCTTC
CASNGGNYGYTF
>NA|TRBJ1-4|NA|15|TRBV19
TGTGCCAGTAGTATAGGACCGGGTACTAATGAAAAACTGTTTTTT
CASSIGPGTNEKLFF
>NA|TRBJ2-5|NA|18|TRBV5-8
TGTGCCAGCAGCTTGGAGTACTTAGTCGCGGACTCCAAAGAGACCCAGTACTTC
CASSLEYLVADSKETQYF
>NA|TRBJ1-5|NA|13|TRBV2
TGTGCCAGCAGTGTGTCAGGGGATCAGCCCCAGCATTTT
CASSVSGDQPQHF
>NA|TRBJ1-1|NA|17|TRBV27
TGTGCCAGCAGTTTATCGGCCCTCGGGGGGGGGTACACTGAAGCTTTCTTT
CASSLSALGGGYTEAFF
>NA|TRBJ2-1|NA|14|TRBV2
TGTGCCAGCGAAGGGCAGGGTGTTGGGAATGAGCAGTTCTTC
CASEGQGVGNEQFF
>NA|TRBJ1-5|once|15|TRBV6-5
TGTGCCAGCAGCGCAACAGGGAGCTGGAATCAGCCCCAGCATTTT
CASSATGSWNQPQHF
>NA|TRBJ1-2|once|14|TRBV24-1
TGTGCCACCAGTGACGTCAGGTATAACTATGGCTACACCTTC
CATSDVRYNYGYTF
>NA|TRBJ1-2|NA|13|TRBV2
TGTGCCAGCAGTGACGCGGGATTCTATGGCTACACCTTC
CASSDAGFYGYTF
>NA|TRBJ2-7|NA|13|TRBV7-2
TGTGCCAGCAGCTTAGTCGGAGTGGGCGAGCAGTACTTC
CASSLVGVGEQYF
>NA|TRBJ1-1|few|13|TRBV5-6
TGTGCCAGCAGCTTGGAAGAGGACACTGAAGCTTTCTTT
CASSLEEDTEAFF
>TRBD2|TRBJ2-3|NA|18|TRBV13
TGTGCCAGCAGCCCACGACTAGCGGGGGGGATACACACAGATACGCAGTATTTT
CASSPRLAGGIHTDTQYF
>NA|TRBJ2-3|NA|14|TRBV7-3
TGTGCCAGCAGCTTGGACTTATTCACAGATACGCAGTATTTT
CASSLDLFTDTQYF
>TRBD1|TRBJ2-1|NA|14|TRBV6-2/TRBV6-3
TGTGCCAGCAGCAAGGACAGGGAGTACAATGAGCAGTTCTTC
CASSKDREYNEQFF
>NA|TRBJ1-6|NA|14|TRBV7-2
TGTGCCAGCAGCTTAGATCTTCTCCATTCACCCCTCCACTTT
CASSLDLLHSPLHF
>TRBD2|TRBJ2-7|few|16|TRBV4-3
TGCGCCAGCAGCCTTCCACCGGGGGGACCAACATACGAGCAGTACTTC
CASSLPPGGPTYEQYF
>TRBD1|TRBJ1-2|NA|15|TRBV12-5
TGTGCTAGTGGTCTTGTAGGACAGGGGTCTTATGGCTACACCTTC
CASGLVGQGSYGYTF
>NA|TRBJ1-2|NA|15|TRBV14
TGTGCCAGCAGCCAGGCCTTAGGGGTGTACGATGGCTACACCTTC
CASSQALGVYDGYTF
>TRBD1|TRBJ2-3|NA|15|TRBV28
TGTGCCAGCAGCCGCCGGGACAGGGCAACAGATACGCAGTATTTT
CASSRRDRATDTQYF
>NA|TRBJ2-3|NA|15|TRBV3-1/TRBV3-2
TGTGCCAGCAGCCAAGATAAGGGCAGGGAAACTACGCAGTATTTT
CASSQDKGRETTQYF
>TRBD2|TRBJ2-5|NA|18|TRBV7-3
TGTGCCAGCAGCCCCCTGGGACTAGCGGGGGGGGCTCTGGAGACCCAGTACTTC
CASSPLGLAGGALETQYF
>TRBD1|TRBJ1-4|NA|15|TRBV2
TGTGCCAGCAGTGAAAAGGGACAGGGAAGGGAAAAACTGTTTTTT
CASSEKGQGREKLFF
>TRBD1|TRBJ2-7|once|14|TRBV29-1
TGCAGCGTTGGGGCGGGACAGGGTCTCTACGAGCAGTACTTC
CSVGAGQGLYEQYF
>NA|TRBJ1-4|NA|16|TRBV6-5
TGTGCCAGCAGTTACTCGTTTCACGGACCGGGGGAAAAACTGTTTTTT
CASSYSFHGPGEKLFF
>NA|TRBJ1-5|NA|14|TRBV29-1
TGCAGCGTTGATGGAGGGTCTCCAAATCAGCCCCAGCATTTT
CSVDGGSPNQPQHF
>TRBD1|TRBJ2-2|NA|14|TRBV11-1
TGTGCCAGCAGCTTCCGGGACAGGGCCGGGGAGCTGTTTTTT
CASSFRDRAGELFF
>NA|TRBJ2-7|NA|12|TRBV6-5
TGTGCCAGCAGCCTGACAGGAAACGAGCAGTACTTC
CASSLTGNEQYF
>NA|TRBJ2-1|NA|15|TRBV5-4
TGTGCCAGCAGCTTGCGGGGGGCCCCCTACAATGAGCAGTTCTTC
CASSLRGAPYNEQFF
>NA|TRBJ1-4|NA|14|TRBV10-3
TGTGCCATCAGTGATTCAACAACTAATGAAAAACTGTTTTTT
CAISDSTTNEKLFF
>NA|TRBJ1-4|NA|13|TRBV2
TGTGCCAGCAACCCGGGGGAGGATGAAAAACTGTTTTTT
CASNPGEDEKLFF
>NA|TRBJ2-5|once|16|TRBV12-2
TGTGCAAGTCGCTTAGAGGGGCGGGGGCCTAAAGAGACCCAGTACTTC
CASRLEGRGPKETQYF
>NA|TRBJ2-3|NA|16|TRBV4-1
TGCGCCAGCAGCCAAGTTCCGGGGTTTAGCACAGATACGCAGTATTTT
CASSQVPGFSTDTQYF
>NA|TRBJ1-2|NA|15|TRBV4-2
TGTGCCAGCAGCCAAGATCTTTCCAGGGACTATGGCTACACCTTC
CASSQDLSRDYGYTF
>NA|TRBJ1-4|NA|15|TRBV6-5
TGTGCCACCCGGAATCGGGGGGAGAGTAATGAAAAACTGTTTTTT
CATRNRGESNEKLFF
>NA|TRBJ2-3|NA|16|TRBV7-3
TGTGCCAGCAGCCAAGGGCCCGGGACTCCTCAGGATACGCAGTATTTT
CASSQGPGTPQDTQYF